The rows below give T cell receptor beta chains drawn from one sample of a study of cytomegalovirus exposure and HLA in healthy donors. Here immunoSEQ multiplex PCR was the method, and the copy in TCRdb shows in-frame clones only, minus some. The sample lists 95,000 to 100,000 clones, approximately 76% seen once, with roughly 20% in the top ten. Sequencing used PBMCs. These receptors all stem from a woman aged 60 to 75 in good health and CMV-seropositive. Both conserved end residues are part of each CDR3. D genes are given only for firm matches. The size entry is marked missing in some rows and otherwise reads once, few, many or a size class.

size,J,V,D,CDR3,DNA
NA,TRBJ1-1,TRBV18,TRBD1,CASSVQGARNTEAFF,TGTGCCAGCTCCGTCCAGGGGGCCAGGAACACTGAAGCTTTCTTT
NA,TRBJ2-7,TRBV7-8,NA,CASSGRDLQDF,TGTGCCAGCAGCGGGCGGGACCTCCAAGACTTC
NA,TRBJ1-1,TRBV7-3,TRBD1,CASSQGAGNTEAFF,TGTGCCAGCAGCCAGGGGGCCGGGAACACTGAAGCTTTCTTT
NA,TRBJ2-1,TRBV30,TRBD2,CASGLAGVGEQFF,TGTGCCTCTGGACTAGCGGGAGTCGGTGAGCAGTTCTTC
few,TRBJ2-1,TRBV4-1,NA,CASSQEASTYNEQFF,TGCGCCAGCAGCCAAGAAGCGTCTACCTACAATGAGCAGTTCTTC
few,TRBJ1-4,TRBV6-1,TRBD1,CASSEEGAGSEKLFF,TGTGCCAGCAGTGAGGAGGGGGCGGGAAGTGAAAAACTGTTTTTT
NA,TRBJ2-7,TRBV2,TRBD1,CASRQGFTYEQYF,TGTGCCAGCCGACAGGGATTTACCTACGAGCAGTACTTC
NA,TRBJ2-2,TRBV7-9,TRBD1,CASSSGQGSIGELFF,TGTGCCAGCAGCTCGGGACAGGGGAGCATCGGGGAGCTGTTTTTT
NA,TRBJ2-3,TRBV6-6,NA,CASSSQGNRNTDTQYF,TGTGCCAGCAGTTCGCAGGGAAATCGAAACACAGATACGCAGTATTTT
once,TRBJ1-5,TRBV19,NA,CATSEGYNQPQHF,TGTGCCACCTCCGAGGGATACAATCAGCCCCAGCATTTT
NA,TRBJ2-5,TRBV30,TRBD2,CAGGTSGRAVEQYF,TGTGCCGGAGGTACTAGCGGAAGAGCTGTAGAGCAGTACTTC
NA,TRBJ2-3,TRBV9,NA,CASSVRGGGTGGDTQYF,TGTGCCAGCAGCGTAAGGGGGGGCGGGACGGGAGGAGATACGCAGTATTTT
NA,TRBJ2-7,TRBV5-4,NA,CASSPNPGVASYEQYF,TGTGCCAGCAGCCCCAACCCAGGGGTCGCCTCCTACGAGCAGTACTTC
NA,TRBJ2-1,TRBV7-9,TRBD2,CASSQDGEGYNEQFF,TGTGCCAGCAGCCAGGATGGGGAGGGCTACAATGAGCAGTTCTTC
once,TRBJ2-5,TRBV25-1,TRBD1,CASNLQGGETQYF,TGTGCCAGCAACCTACAGGGGGGAGAGACCCAGTACTTC
NA,TRBJ2-1,TRBV11-2,NA,CASSAGRNNEQFF,TGTGCCAGCAGCGCCGGGAGAAACAATGAGCAGTTCTTC
NA,TRBJ2-2,TRBV27,TRBD1,CASSRQGNTGELFF,TGTGCCAGCAGCCGACAGGGGAACACCGGGGAGCTGTTTTTT
NA,TRBJ2-1,TRBV7-3,TRBD2,CASSPGTSVDEQFF,TGTGCCAGCAGCCCCGGGACTAGCGTAGATGAGCAGTTCTTC
NA,TRBJ2-2,TRBV7-2,TRBD1,CASSSRTGSTGELFF,TGTGCCAGCAGCTCCCGGACAGGGTCCACCGGGGAGCTGTTTTTT
NA,TRBJ2-7,TRBV28,NA,CASSLDSSYEQYF,TGTGCCAGCAGTTTGGACAGCTCCTACGAGCAGTACTTC
once,TRBJ2-6,TRBV5-1,NA,CASSPWGATEAPGANVLTF,TGCGCCAGCAGCCCGTGGGGCGCGACTGAAGCCCCTGGGGCCAACGTCCTGACTTTC
NA,TRBJ2-7,TRBV15,TRBD1,CATSRGTGGGRFGGYEQYF,TGTGCCACCAGCAGAGGGACAGGGGGCGGGAGGTTCGGCGGGTACGAGCAGTACTTC
NA,TRBJ2-7,TRBV15,NA,CATSRVAKSIYEQYF,TGTGCCACCAGCAGAGTTGCAAAGAGTATCTACGAGCAGTACTTC
NA,TRBJ1-1,TRBV5-1,TRBD1,CASSSGQGMNTEAFF,TGCGCCAGCAGCTCGGGACAGGGTATGAACACTGAAGCTTTCTTT